The text below deals with one TCR beta chain. Its cognate antigen is unknown. These data originate in a study of PD-1 blockade in classical Hodgkin lymphoma. Background on the study: Patients were treated with nivolumab at 3 mg/kg, and this was given intravenously every 2 weeks. Study outcomes and limitations: Differences between repertoires have undefined causes, possibly disease activity or prior therapy. Later analyses included only patients treated at least 1 year post-ASCT. It was among complete responders that baseline diversity resembled that of newly diagnosed patients.

The ends were cut back, 1 base at V and 2 bases at J, with 11 bases in the middle. Germline CDR1 LNHDA, CDR2 SQIVND (reference sequence). This CDR3 has 15 residues. The time point denotes: cycle 4 day 1 (C4D1), after five to seven weeks of nivolumab. Relapse after autologous stem cell transplantation occurred in every patient, and brentuximab vedotin exposure varied. Negative magnetic selection isolated CD4+ T cells from thawed PBMCs. Clones were read by immunoSEQ multiplex PCR, and TCRdb kept only the in-frame ones, dropping some. Among around 30,000 clones listed, 90% to 95% were seen once. This sequence joins TRBV19 and TRBJ1-2; D call uncertain. This sequence originates from a human donor with classical Hodgkin lymphoma. Here the sequenced sample was CD4+ T cells from blood, taken before the fourth cycle of nivolumab. CDR3 nucleotide sequence: TGTGCCAGTAGTATAGTCCGCGGAGAAAACTATGGCTACACCTTC. Amino acids: CASSIVRGENYGYTF.